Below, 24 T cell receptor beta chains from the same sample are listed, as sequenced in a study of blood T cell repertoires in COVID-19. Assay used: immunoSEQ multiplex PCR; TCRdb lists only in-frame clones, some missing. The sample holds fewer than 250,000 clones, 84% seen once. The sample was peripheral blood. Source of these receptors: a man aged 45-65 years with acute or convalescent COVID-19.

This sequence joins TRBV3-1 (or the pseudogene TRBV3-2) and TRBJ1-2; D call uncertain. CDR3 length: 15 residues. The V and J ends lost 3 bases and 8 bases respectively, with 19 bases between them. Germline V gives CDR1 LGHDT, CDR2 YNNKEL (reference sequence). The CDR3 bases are TGTGCCAGCAGCCATAGCGGCGCCCCGGACCAGGGCTACACCTTC. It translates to CASSHSGAPDQGYTF.

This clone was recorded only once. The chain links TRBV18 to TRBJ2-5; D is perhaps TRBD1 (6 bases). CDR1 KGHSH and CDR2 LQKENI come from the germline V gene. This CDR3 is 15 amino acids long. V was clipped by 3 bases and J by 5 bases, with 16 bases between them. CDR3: CASSPRQVGMETQYF. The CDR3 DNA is TGTGCCAGCTCACCTAGACAGGTGGGAATGGAGACCCAGTACTTC.

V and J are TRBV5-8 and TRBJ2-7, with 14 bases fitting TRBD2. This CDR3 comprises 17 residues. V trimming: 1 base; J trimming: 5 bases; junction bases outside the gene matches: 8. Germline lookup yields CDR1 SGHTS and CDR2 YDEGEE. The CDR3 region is CASSLTGTSGRFHEQYF. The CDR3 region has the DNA TGTGCCAGCAGCTTGACCGGGACTAGCGGGAGATTCCACGAGCAGTACTTC.

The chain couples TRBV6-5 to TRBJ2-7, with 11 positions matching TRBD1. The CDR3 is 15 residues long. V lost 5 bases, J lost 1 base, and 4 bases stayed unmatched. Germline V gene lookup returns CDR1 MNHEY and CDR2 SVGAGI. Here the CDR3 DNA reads TGTGCCAGCAGTCACGGGACAGGGGGTTCCTACGAGCAGTACTTC. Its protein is CASSHGTGGSYEQYF.

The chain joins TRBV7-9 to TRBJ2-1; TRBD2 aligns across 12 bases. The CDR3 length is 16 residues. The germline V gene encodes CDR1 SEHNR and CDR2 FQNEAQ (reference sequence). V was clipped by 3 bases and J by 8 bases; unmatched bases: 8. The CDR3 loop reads CASSFVGLAGPDEQFF. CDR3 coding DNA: TGTGCCAGCAGCTTTGTCGGACTAGCGGGACCCGATGAGCAGTTCTTC.

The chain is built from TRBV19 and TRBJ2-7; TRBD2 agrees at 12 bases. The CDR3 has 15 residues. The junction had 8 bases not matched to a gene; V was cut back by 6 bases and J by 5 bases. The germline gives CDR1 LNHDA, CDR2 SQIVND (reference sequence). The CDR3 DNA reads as TGTGCCAGTAGCTACCTAGCGGGGGGGCCCCACGAGCAGTACTTC. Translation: CASSYLAGGPHEQYF.

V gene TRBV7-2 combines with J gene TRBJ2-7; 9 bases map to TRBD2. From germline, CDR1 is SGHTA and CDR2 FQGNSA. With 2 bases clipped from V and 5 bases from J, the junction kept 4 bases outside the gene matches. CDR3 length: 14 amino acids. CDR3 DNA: TGTGCCAGCAGCTTAAGGGGACTAGCAAACGAGCAGTACTTC. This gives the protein CASSLRGLANEQYF. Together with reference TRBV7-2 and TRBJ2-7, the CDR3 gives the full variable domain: GAGVSQSPSNKVTEKGKDVELRCDPISGHTALYWYRQSLGQGLEFLIYFQGNSAPDKSGLPSDRFSAERTGGSVSTLTIQRTQQEDSAVYLCASSLRGLANEQYFGPGTRLTVT.

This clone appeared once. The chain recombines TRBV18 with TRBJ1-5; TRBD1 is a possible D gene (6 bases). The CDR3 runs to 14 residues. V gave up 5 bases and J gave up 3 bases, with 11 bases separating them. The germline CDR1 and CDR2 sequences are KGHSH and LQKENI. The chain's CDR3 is CASSGRGINQPQHF. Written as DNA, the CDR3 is TGTGCCAGCTCAGGAAGGGGGATCAATCAGCCCCAGCATTTT. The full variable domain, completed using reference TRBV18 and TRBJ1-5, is NAGVMQNPRHLVRRRGQEARLRCSPMKGHSHVYWYRQLPEEGLKFMVYLQKENIIDESGMPKERFSAEFPKEGPSILRIQQVVRGDSAAYFCASSGRGINQPQHFGDGTRLSIL.

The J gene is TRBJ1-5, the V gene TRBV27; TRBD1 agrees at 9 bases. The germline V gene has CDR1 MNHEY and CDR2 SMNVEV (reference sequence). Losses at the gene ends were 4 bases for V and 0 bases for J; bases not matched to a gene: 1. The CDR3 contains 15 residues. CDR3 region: CASSWTGVSNQPQHF. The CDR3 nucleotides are TGTGCCAGCAGTTGGACAGGGGTTAGCAATCAGCCCCAGCATTTT.

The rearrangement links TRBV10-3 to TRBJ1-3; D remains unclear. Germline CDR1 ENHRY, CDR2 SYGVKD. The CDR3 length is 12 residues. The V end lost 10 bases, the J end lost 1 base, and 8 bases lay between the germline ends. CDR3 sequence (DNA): TGTGCCACGGGTGGGTCTGGAAACACCATATATTTT. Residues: CATGGSGNTIYF.

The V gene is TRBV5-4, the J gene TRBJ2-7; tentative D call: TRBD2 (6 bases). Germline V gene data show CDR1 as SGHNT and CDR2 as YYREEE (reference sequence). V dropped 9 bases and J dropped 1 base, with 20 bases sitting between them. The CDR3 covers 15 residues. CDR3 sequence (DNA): TGTGCCACCATCTACGGGAGACGATGGTCCTACGAGCAGTACTTC. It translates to CATIYGRRWSYEQYF.

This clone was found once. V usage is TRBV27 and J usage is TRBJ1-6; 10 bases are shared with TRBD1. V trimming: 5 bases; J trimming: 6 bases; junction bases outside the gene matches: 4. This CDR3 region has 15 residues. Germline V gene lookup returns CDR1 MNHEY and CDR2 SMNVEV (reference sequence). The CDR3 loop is CASSPRDRGNSPLHF. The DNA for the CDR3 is TGTGCCAGCAGTCCCCGGGACAGGGGTAATTCACCCCTCCACTTT.

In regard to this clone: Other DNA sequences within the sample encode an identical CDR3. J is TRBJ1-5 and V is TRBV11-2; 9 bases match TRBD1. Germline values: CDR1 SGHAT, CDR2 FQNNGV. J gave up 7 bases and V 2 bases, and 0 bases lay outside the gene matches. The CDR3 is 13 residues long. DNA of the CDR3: TGTGCCAGCAGCTTAACAGGGGGCCAGCCCCAGCATTTT. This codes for CASSLTGGQPQHF.

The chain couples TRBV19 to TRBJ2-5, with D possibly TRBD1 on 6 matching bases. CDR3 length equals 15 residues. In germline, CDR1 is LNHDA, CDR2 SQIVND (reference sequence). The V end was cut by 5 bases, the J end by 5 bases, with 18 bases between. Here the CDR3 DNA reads TGTGCCAGTAGTGCCGAAACAGGGAACGGGGAGACCCAGTACTTC. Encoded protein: CASSAETGNGETQYF.

The CDR3 region is CASSSWTGVGETQYF. CDR3 coding DNA: TGTGCCAGCAGCTCCTGGACAGGTGTGGGGGAGACCCAGTACTTC. The chain links TRBV9 to TRBJ2-5, with 7 bases aligning to TRBD1. The CDR3 spans 15 residues. Germline CDR1 and CDR2: SGDLS and YYNGEE. V dropped 4 bases and J dropped 5; count of bases not matched to a gene: 11.

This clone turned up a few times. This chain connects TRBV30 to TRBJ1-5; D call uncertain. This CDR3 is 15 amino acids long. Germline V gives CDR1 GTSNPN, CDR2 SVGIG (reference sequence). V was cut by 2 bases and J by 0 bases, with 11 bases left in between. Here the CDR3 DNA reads TGTGCCTGGAGTCCGGTTTCTTATAGCAATCAGCCCCAGCATTTT. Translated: CAWSPVSYSNQPQHF.

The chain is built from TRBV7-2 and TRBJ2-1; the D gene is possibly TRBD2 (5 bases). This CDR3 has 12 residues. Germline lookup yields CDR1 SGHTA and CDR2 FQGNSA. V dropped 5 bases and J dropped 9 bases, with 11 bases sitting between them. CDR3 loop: CASSAYEGEQFF. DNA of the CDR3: TGTGCCAGCAGCGCTTATGAGGGTGAGCAGTTCTTC.

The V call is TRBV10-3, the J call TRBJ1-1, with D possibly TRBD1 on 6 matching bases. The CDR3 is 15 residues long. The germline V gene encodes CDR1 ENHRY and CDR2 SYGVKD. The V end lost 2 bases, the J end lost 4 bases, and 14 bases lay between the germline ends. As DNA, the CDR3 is TGTGCCATCAGTGAGGGAACAGGGTTGGGCACTGAAGCTTTCTTT. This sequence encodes CAISEGTGLGTEAFF.

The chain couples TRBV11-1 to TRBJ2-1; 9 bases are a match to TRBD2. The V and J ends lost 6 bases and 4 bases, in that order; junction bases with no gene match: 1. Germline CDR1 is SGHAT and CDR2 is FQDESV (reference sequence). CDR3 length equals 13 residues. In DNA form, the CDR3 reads TGTGCCAGCAGTCTAGCGGGGTACAATGAGCAGTTCTTC. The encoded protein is CASSLAGYNEQFF.

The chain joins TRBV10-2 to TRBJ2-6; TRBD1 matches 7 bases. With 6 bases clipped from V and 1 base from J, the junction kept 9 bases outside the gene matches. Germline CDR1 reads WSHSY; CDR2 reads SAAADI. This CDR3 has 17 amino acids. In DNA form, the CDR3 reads TGCGCCAGCAGGTCAGGGGGAAGTGGGTCTGGGGCCAACGTCCTGACTTTC. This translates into CASRSGGSGSGANVLTF.

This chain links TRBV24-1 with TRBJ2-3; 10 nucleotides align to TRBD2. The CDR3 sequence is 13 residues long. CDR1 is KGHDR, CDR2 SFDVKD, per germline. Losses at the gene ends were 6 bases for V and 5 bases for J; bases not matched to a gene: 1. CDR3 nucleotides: TGTGCCACCAGTTTAGCGGGAGGAGATACGCAGTATTTT. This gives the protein CATSLAGGDTQYF.

CDR3 DNA sequence: TGTGCCAGCAGCTTAGATGGCGGGAACACTGAAGCTTTCTTT. Its protein is CASSLDGGNTEAFF. The chain couples TRBV7-3 to TRBJ1-1; D is uncertain. The CDR3 spans 14 residues. With 2 bases removed from V and 1 base from J, the gap between germline ends came to 8 bases. Germline V gene sequence: CDR1 SGHTA, CDR2 FQGTGA.

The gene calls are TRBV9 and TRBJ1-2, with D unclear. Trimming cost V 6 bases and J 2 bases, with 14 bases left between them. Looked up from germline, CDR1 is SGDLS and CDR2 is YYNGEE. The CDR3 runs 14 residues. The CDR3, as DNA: TGTGCCAGCACCAGCGTTGGAAGGAACTATGGCTACACCTTC. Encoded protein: CASTSVGRNYGYTF. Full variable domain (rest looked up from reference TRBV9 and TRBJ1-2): DSGVTQTPKHLITATGQRVTLRCSPRSGDLSVYWYQQSLDQGLQFLIQYYNGEERAKGNILERFSAQQFPDLHSELNLSSLELGDSALYFCASTSVGRNYGYTFGSGTRLTVV.

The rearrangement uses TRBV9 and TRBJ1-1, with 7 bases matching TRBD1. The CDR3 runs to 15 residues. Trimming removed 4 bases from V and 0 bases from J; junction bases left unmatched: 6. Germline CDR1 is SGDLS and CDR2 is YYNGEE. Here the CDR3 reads CASSPRDSVNTEAFF. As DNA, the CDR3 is TGTGCCAGCAGCCCCCGGGACAGCGTGAACACTGAAGCTTTCTTT. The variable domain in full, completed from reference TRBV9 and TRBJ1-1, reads DSGVTQTPKHLITATGQRVTLRCSPRSGDLSVYWYQQSLDQGLQFLIQYYNGEERAKGNILERFSAQQFPDLHSELNLSSLELGDSALYFCASSPRDSVNTEAFFGQGTRLTVV.